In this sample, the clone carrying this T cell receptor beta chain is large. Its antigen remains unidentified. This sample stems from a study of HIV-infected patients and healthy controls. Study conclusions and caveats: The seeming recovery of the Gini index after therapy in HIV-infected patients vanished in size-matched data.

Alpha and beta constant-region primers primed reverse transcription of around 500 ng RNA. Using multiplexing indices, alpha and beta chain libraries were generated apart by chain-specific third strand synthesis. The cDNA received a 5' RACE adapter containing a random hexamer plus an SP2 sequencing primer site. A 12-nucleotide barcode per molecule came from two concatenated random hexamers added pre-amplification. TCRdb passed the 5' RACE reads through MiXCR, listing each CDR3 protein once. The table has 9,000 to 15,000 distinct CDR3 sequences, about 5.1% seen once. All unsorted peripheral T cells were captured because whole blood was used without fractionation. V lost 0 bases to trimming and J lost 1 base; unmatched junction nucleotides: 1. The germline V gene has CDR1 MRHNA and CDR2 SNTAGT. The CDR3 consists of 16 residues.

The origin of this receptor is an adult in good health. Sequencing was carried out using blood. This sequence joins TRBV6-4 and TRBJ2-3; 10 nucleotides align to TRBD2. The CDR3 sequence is CASSDSGTSGTDTQYF. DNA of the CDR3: TGTGCCAGCAGTGACTCGGGGACTAGCGGCACAGATACGCAGTATTTT.